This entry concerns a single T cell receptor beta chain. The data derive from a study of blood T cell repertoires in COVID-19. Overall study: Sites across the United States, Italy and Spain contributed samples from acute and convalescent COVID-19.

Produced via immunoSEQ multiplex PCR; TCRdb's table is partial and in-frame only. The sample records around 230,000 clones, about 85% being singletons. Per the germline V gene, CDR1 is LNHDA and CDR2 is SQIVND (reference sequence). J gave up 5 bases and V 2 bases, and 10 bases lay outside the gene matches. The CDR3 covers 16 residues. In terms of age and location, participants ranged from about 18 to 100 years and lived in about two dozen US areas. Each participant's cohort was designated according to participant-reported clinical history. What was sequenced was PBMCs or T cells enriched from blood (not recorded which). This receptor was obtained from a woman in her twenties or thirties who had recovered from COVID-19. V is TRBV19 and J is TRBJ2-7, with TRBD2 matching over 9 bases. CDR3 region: CASSIKLLAGQDEQYF. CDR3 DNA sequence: TGTGCCAGTAGTATAAAGTTGCTAGCGGGGCAAGACGAGCAGTACTTC.